In its sample, the clone carrying this T cell receptor beta chain was seen many times. Its antigen remains unknown. TCRdb re-derived calls from the reads in MiXCR, one entry per CDR3 protein. The top ten hold about 6.3% of the sample, which has approximately 250,000 distinct CDR3 sequences, 6% to 8% seen once. The sample comes from a study of T cell repertoires in cytomegalovirus infection. About the study: Both a matching HLA type and CMV infection were indicated by public TCR beta signatures. Points from the study as a whole: Cumulative public TCR beta family frequency identified carriers of CMV plus the relevant HLA. Clonotypes of TCR beta that were HLA-C-restricted and CMV-specific dominated the ex vivo response.

The CDR3 sequence is 12 residues long. V lost 4 bases and J lost 2, with 6 bases in between. Germline lookup yields CDR1 SGHKS and CDR2 YYEKEE (reference sequence). Sequencing input: PBMCs. The sequence came from a human donor in good health (CMV status not recorded). Some clones in this sample may be carry-over from other donors' samples. The chain has TRBV5-5 and TRBJ2-5; D call uncertain. In DNA form, the CDR3 reads TGTGCCAGCAGCCCTTTTCAAGAGACCCAGTACTTC. This encodes CASSPFQETQYF.